This TCR beta chain emerged from a study of cytomegalovirus exposure and HLA in healthy donors. Repertoires were generated with immunoSEQ multiplex PCR, while TCRdb's copy carries only in-frame clones and drops some. The sample holds 60,000 to 75,000 clones, roughly 94% seen once. V was trimmed by 3 bases and J by 4 bases, leaving 18 bases between them. This CDR3 spans 16 amino acids. Germline lookup yields CDR1 SGDLS and CDR2 YYNGEE. This clonotype was obtained from a woman in her late teens or twenties in good health and CMV-seropositive. V is TRBV9 and J is TRBJ2-3, with TRBD2 as a possible D gene (6 bases). The specimen sequenced was PBMCs. This CDR3 is CASSARVGGASDTQYF. As DNA, the CDR3 is TGTGCCAGCAGCGCCCGCGTAGGAGGGGCTTCAGATACGCAGTATTTT. Using reference TRBV9 and TRBJ2-3 for the parts outside the CDR3, the full variable domain is DSGVTQTPKHLITATGQRVTLRCSPRSGDLSVYWYQQSLDQGLQFLIQYYNGEERAKGNILERFSAQQFPDLHSELNLSSLELGDSALYFCASSARVGGASDTQYFGPGTRLTVL.